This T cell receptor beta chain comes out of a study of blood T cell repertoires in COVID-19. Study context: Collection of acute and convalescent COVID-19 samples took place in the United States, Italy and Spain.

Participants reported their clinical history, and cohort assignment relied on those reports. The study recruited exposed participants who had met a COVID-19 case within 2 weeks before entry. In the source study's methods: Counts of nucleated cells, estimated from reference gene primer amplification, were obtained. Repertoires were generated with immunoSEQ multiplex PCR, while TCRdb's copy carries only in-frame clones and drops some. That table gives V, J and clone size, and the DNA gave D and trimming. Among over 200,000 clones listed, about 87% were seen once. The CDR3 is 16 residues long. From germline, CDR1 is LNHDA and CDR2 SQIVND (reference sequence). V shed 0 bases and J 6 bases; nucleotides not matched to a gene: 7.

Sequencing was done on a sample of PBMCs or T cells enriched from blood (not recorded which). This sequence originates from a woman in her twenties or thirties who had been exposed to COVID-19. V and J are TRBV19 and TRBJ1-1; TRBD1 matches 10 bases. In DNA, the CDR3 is TGTGCCAGTAGTATAGATCCGGGACAGGGGCATCCTGAAGCTTTCTTT. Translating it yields CASSIDPGQGHPEAFF.